These 16 T cell receptor beta chains were sequenced from one sample in a study of breast tumors, draining lymph nodes, adjacent tissues. Breast cancer patients provided tissue from their axillary draining lymph nodes. A single record per CDR3 protein comes from TCRdb applying MiXCR to the multiplex PCR reads. This sample carries over 250,000 distinct CDR3 sequences, around 30% of them seen once, and the ten largest clones take roughly 1.2%. Sample: axillary lymph node tissue. The receptors here all came from a female donor with breast cancer. Some clones in this sample may be carry-over from other donors' samples.

J is TRBJ2-6 and V is TRBV15, with D unresolved. The germline V gene has CDR1 LNHNV and CDR2 YYDKDF (reference sequence). Trimming removed 0 bases from V and 15 bases from J, with 3 bases in between. The CDR3 consists of 10 residues. The CDR3 reads CATSRDSLTF. Here the CDR3 DNA reads TGTGCCACCAGCAGAGATTCCCTGACTTTC.

Concerning this clonotype itself: A clone one base away is much larger, so this may be a read error. The chain is built from TRBV12-3 or TRBV12-4 and TRBJ2-3, with 12 positions matching TRBD2. The CDR3 consists of 16 residues. CDR3 in DNA: TGTGCCAGCGGTTTTAGACTAGCGGGGGTAGCAGATACGCAGTATTTT. Protein sequence: CASGFRLAGVADTQYF.

Note on this clonotype: This clone may be a read error of a much larger clone one base away. V and J are TRBV19 and TRBJ2-1; D ambiguous. The ends were cut back, 3 bases at V and 4 bases at J, with 16 bases in the middle. Germline values: CDR1 LNHDA, CDR2 SQIVND (reference sequence). The CDR3 sequence is 16 residues long. CDR3 protein: CASSISTSFGYNEQFF. The CDR3 region has the DNA TGTGCCAGTAGTATCTCGACATCTTTTGGGTACAATGAGCAGTTCTTC. The complete variable domain, with remaining parts taken from reference TRBV19 and TRBJ2-1, reads DGGITQSPKYLFRKEGQNVTLSCEQNLNHDAMYWYRQDPGQGLRLIYYSQIVNDFQKGDIAEGYSVSREKKESFPLTVTSAQKNPTAFYLCASSISTSFGYNEQFFGPGTRLTVL.

Ten or more counts support this clonotype. This sequence joins TRBV24-1 and TRBJ2-1, with 8 bases that match TRBD2. The junction had 4 bases not matched to a gene; V was cut back by 4 bases and J by 0 bases. The CDR3 is made up of 16 amino acids. Germline loops: CDR1 KGHDR, CDR2 SFDVKD. The CDR3 spells CATSDPGTSSYNEQFF. DNA of the CDR3: TGTGCCACCAGTGACCCAGGGACTAGCTCCTACAATGAGCAGTTCTTC.

In this sample, this clonotype turned up many times. The rearrangement uses TRBV7-9 and TRBJ2-1; 14 bases agree with TRBD2. This CDR3 has 22 residues. Germline loops: CDR1 SEHNR, CDR2 FQNEAQ (reference sequence). V lost 4 bases and J lost 8; bases outside the gene matches: 25. In DNA form, the CDR3 reads TGTGCCAGCAGCTATAGGAAAGGGTTTTGGGGACTAGCGGGAGCCAGTATGGATGAGCAGTTCTTC. As protein: CASSYRKGFWGLAGASMDEQFF. Full variable domain (outside the CDR3, taken from reference TRBV7-9 and TRBJ2-1): DTGVSQNPRHKITKRGQNVTFRCDPISEHNRLYWYRQTLGQGPEFLTYFQNEAQLEKSRLLSDRFSAERPKGSFSTLEIQRTEQGDSAMYLCASSYRKGFWGLAGASMDEQFFGPGTRLTVL.

This clonotype was counted at least ten times. The J gene is TRBJ1-6, the V gene TRBV2; no clear D. V lost 8 bases, J lost 6 bases, and 14 bases lay in between. The germline gives CDR1 SNHLY, CDR2 FYNNEI. This CDR3 comprises 14 residues. The CDR3 is CASARREGNSPLHF. CDR3 sequence (DNA): TGTGCCAGCGCCCGGAGGGAGGGTAATTCACCCCTCCACTTT.

This clonotype occurred many times. This sequence joins TRBV14 and TRBJ1-2; D gene ambiguous. The CDR3 has 12 amino acids. With 4 bases removed from V and 4 bases from J, the gap between germline ends came to 7 bases. Germline loops: CDR1 SGHDN, CDR2 FVKESK. The CDR3: CASSLRSYGYTF. Here the CDR3 DNA reads TGTGCCAGCAGCCTCAGGAGCTATGGCTACACCTTC.

Many counts were recorded for this clonotype. The gene calls are TRBV30 and TRBJ2-7; D tentatively reads TRBD1 or TRBD2 (5 bases each). V was clipped by 2 bases and J by 4 bases, with 9 bases between them. The CDR3 is made up of 12 amino acids. Germline V gives CDR1 GTSNPN, CDR2 SVGIG (reference sequence). The CDR3 region has the DNA TGTGCCTGGAGTATGGGGGAGTACGAGCAGTACTTC. Translation gives CAWSMGEYEQYF.

The table lists this clonotype with a few counts. The V and J genes are TRBV6-2 or TRBV6-3 and TRBJ2-5; D possibly uses TRBD1 or TRBD2 (6 bases each). This CDR3 contains 17 residues. Looked up from germline, CDR1 is MNHEY and CDR2 is SVGEGT. V lost 5 bases and J 4 bases, leaving 23 bases between the germline ends. CDR3 protein: CASSHRGRTSIRETQYF. Written as DNA, the CDR3 is TGTGCCAGCAGTCACCGGGGGCGGACCTCGATCAGAGAGACCCAGTACTTC.

This clonotype was seen many times. The J gene is TRBJ1-5, the V gene TRBV11-3, with unresolved D. In germline, CDR1 is SGHNT, CDR2 YENEEA. Trimming removed 0 bases at V and 7 bases at J, with 7 bases between. The CDR3 runs 13 residues. This CDR3 reads CASSLELGQPQHF. As DNA, the CDR3 is TGTGCCAGCAGCTTAGAGTTAGGGCAGCCCCAGCATTTT.

In its sample, this clonotype was seen many times. The gene calls are TRBV12-3 or TRBV12-4 and TRBJ1-5; no reliable D call. There are 12 residues in the CDR3. Trimming removed 5 bases at V and 5 bases at J, with 7 bases between. CDR3 sequence reads: CASSATDQPQHF. The CDR3 DNA sequence: TGTGCCAGCAGTGCGACGGATCAGCCCCAGCATTTT.

This clonotype was found many times. The chain uses TRBV11-3 and TRBJ2-2; D may match TRBD1 or TRBD2 (5 bases each). Trimming cost V 1 base and J 4 bases, with 13 bases left between them. The CDR3 has 16 amino acids. Germline-derived CDR1 and CDR2 are SGHNT and YENEEA. CDR3 nucleotide sequence: TGTGCCAGCAGCTTAGGGGGGTCGGGAAGCACCGGGGAGCTGTTTTTT. Translating gives CASSLGGSGSTGELFF.

This clonotype was counted at least ten times. V usage is TRBV29-1 and J usage is TRBJ2-5; D possibly uses TRBD1 or TRBD2 (5 bases each). Per the germline V gene, CDR1 is SQVTM and CDR2 is ANQGSEA. CDR3 length equals 13 residues. Trimming pared 3 bases from V and 4 bases from J, leaving 12 bases between. This CDR3 reads CSVDVRAGETQYF. CDR3 DNA: TGCAGCGTTGATGTCAGGGCGGGAGAGACCCAGTACTTC.

This clonotype was seen a few times. The junction departs from germline at one end; a sequencing error may be responsible. This sequence joins TRBV6-6 and TRBJ1-3, with 11 bases aligning to TRBD1. Germline values: CDR1 MNHNY, CDR2 SVGAGI (reference sequence). The CDR3 is 19 residues long. As DNA, the CDR3 is TGTGCCAGCAGTCACTCGGGGTCCGCGAGGGGGACAGGGGGATACACCATATATTTT. Translating it yields CASSHSGSARGTGGYTIYF.

This clonotype was seen repeatedly, ten times or more. This could be a read error, since a much larger clone is one nucleotide away. The rearrangement joins TRBV11-3 to TRBJ2-3; unclear D gene. Germline V lookup: CDR1 SGHNT, CDR2 YENEEA. Trimming shortened V by 4 bases and J by 1 base, and 3 bases separated the two germline ends. CDR3 size: 12 residues. The DNA of the CDR3 is TGTGCCAGCAGCTCGGGCACAGATACGCAGTATTTT. Residues: CASSSGTDTQYF.

Comments on this clonotype: It may be a read error: a sequence one base away is much more abundant. The chain combines TRBV19 with TRBJ2-7, with 11 bases that match TRBD2. The CDR3 is 15 residues long. Germline V lookup: CDR1 LNHDA, CDR2 SQIVND (reference sequence). The CDR3 loop reads CASSILAGGSYEKYF. In nucleotides, the CDR3 is TGTGCCAGTAGTATACTAGCGGGAGGCTCCTACGAGAAGTACTTC.